This T cell receptor (beta chain) was documented in a study of T-cell reconstitution after alpha-beta-depleted transplantation in children. Findings of the study overall: Reportedly, roughly two months post-transplant, alpha-beta T cells arose from several hundred expanded graft clones. TCRbeta diversity was high at day 60 in some patients (a result of surviving recipient T cells and thymic progenitors).

V lost 5 bases to trimming and J lost 3 bases, with 22 bases between them. The CDR3 is 17 residues long. Unique molecular identifiers were incorporated when the TCRbeta library was constructed. TCRdb reanalysed the PCR reads using MiXCR and keeps one entry per CDR3 protein. The table includes about 17,000 distinct CDR3 sequences, around 5% detected once. This clonotype showed up many times. Its antigen is undetermined. The chain combines TRBV12-3 or TRBV12-4 with TRBJ1-2; possibly TRBD1 for D (6 bases). This receptor was identified in a boy between 10 and 17 years old with acute lymphoblastic leukemia, due to receive a stem cell transplant. Sequenced here: PBMCs, sampled before TCRalphabeta/CD19-depleted stem cell transplant. CDR3 protein: CASSDAPTWGAHYGYTF. The CDR3 bases are TGTGCCAGCAGTGACGCGCCGACCTGGGGGGCCCACTATGGCTACACCTTC.